The next 20 T cell receptor beta chains were all read from a single sample in a study of glioma-infiltrating T cells after dendritic cell vaccination. The method was immunoSEQ multiplex PCR; TCRdb's version includes in-frame clones alone and lacks a portion of them. Seen here are about 49,000 clones, 85% observed once, and the top ten hold roughly 10%. The input for sequencing was blood, taken before dendritic cell vaccination. Every receptor here comes from a human donor with glioblastoma.

This chain uses TRBV5-8 with TRBJ2-1, with 10 bases matching TRBD1. The CDR3 is 16 residues long. Trimming took 0 bases from V and 1 from J; bases not matched to a gene: 1. The germline CDR1 and CDR2 sequences are SGHTS and YDEGEE. CDR3 in amino acids: CASSLGTGGSYNEQFF. The CDR3 DNA reads TGTGCCAGCAGCTTGGGGACAGGGGGGTCCTACAATGAGCAGTTCTTC.

This chain connects TRBV5-1 to TRBJ1-1; a possible D gene is TRBD1 (5 bases). This CDR3 is built from 16 residues. Trimming stripped 0 bases from V and 1 base from J, with 13 bases between. Germline CDR1 and CDR2: SGHRS and YFSETQ. Here the CDR3 DNA reads TGCGCCAGCAGCTTGGATCAGGGATTGCGGAACACTGAAGCTTTCTTT. This gives the protein CASSLDQGLRNTEAFF.

This chain links TRBV19 with TRBJ1-1; D gene unclear. The CDR3 contains 17 residues. The V end was cut by 6 bases, the J end by 4 bases, with 24 bases between. Per the germline V gene, CDR1 is LNHDA and CDR2 is SQIVND (reference sequence). CDR3 region: CASSQQWRQNWGTEAFF. For the CDR3, the DNA is TGTGCCAGTAGCCAACAATGGAGGCAGAATTGGGGCACTGAAGCTTTCTTT.

This clone occurred once. The gene calls are TRBV4-3 and TRBJ2-3; 10 nucleotides align to TRBD2. The V gene end was trimmed by 0 bases and the J gene end by 3 bases; junction bases not matched to a gene: 3. Germline V CDR1 and CDR2: LGHNA, YSLEER. The CDR3 runs to 16 residues. The CDR3 region has the DNA TGCGCCAGCAGCCAAGAGCCTAGCGGGAGTACAGATACGCAGTATTTT. Amino acids: CASSQEPSGSTDTQYF.

This chain connects TRBV7-2 to TRBJ2-1; TRBD2 aligns across 8 bases. The CDR3 is 16 residues long. The V gene's germline CDR1 is SGHTA and CDR2 FQGNSA. V shed 2 bases and J 0 bases; nucleotides not matched to a gene: 3. CDR3 region: CASSLRAGGSYNEQFF. In DNA form, the CDR3 reads TGTGCCAGCAGCTTACGGGCGGGGGGCTCCTACAATGAGCAGTTCTTC.

This clone appeared a single time. V is TRBV30 and J is TRBJ1-2; D might be TRBD1 (5 bases). The CDR3 length is 12 residues. Trimming stripped 4 bases from V and 0 bases from J, with 6 bases between. Per the germline V gene, CDR1 is GTSNPN and CDR2 is SVGIG (reference sequence). For the CDR3, the DNA is TGTGCCTGGACAGGGACTAACTATGGCTACACCTTC. It codes for CAWTGTNYGYTF. The variable domain in full, completed from reference TRBV30 and TRBJ1-2, reads SQTIHQWPATLVQPVGSPLSLECTVEGTSNPNLYWYRQAAGRGLQLLFYSVGIGQISSEVPQNLSASRPQDRQFILSSKKLLLSDSGFYLCAWTGTNYGYTFGSGTRLTVV.

The gene calls are TRBV6-5 and TRBJ1-2; TRBD1 matches 7 bases. The CDR3 is made up of 12 amino acids. The germline V gene encodes CDR1 MNHEY and CDR2 SVGAGI. V shed 10 bases, J shed 5 bases, and the junction held 7 bases outside the gene matches. CDR3 loop: CATTDRDYGYTF. DNA of the CDR3: TGTGCCACTACCGACAGGGATTATGGCTACACCTTC.

The chain combines TRBV6-5 with TRBJ1-6, with D perhaps TRBD1 (6 bases). V dropped 5 bases and J dropped 8 bases, with 13 bases sitting between them. CDR3 length: 14 amino acids. The germline V gene encodes CDR1 MNHEY and CDR2 SVGAGI. CDR3: CASSPEGGYSPLHF. The CDR3, as DNA: TGTGCCAGCAGTCCCGAGGGGGGGTATTCACCCCTCCACTTT.

The rearrangement links TRBV5-4 to TRBJ1-2, with D maybe TRBD1 (5 bases). Germline CDR1 is SGHNT and CDR2 is YYREEE (reference sequence). This CDR3 contains 16 residues. Trimming took 1 base from V and 5 from J, leaving 18 bases between them. This CDR3 reads CASSLPTPGGVYGYTF. DNA of the CDR3: TGTGCCAGCAGCTTGCCTACGCCGGGGGGGGTATATGGCTACACCTTC.

The V call is TRBV5-1, the J call TRBJ2-2; TRBD1 matches 11 bases. Germline assignment: CDR1 SGHRS and CDR2 YFSETQ. The CDR3 consists of 16 residues. With V trimmed by 3 bases and J by 6 bases, 7 bases remained unmatched. This CDR3 is CASSSAGTGGAGELFF. The DNA of the CDR3 is TGCGCCAGCAGCTCCGCTGGGACAGGGGGTGCCGGGGAGCTGTTTTTT.

The gene calls are TRBV5-1 and TRBJ1-1; D perhaps matches TRBD1 (6 bases). Germline loops: CDR1 SGHRS, CDR2 YFSETQ. The CDR3 has 14 amino acids. V gave up 4 bases and J gave up 1 base, with 11 bases separating them. CDR3 bases: TGCGCCAGCAGCCTCCTACAGGGGAACACTGAAGCTTTCTTT. The encoded protein is CASSLLQGNTEAFF.

The chain links TRBV30 to TRBJ1-2, with D unclear. Germline lookup yields CDR1 GTSNPN and CDR2 SVGIG (reference sequence). This CDR3 comprises 13 residues. Trimming removed 1 base at V and 0 bases at J, with 6 bases between. The CDR3 bases are TGTGCCTGGAGTGCCGGGACTAACTATGGCTACACCTTC. Translation: CAWSAGTNYGYTF.

The genes are TRBV12-5 and TRBJ1-2; 8 bases line up with TRBD1. The CDR3 is 14 residues long. The V gene's germline CDR1 is LGHNT and CDR2 FRNRAP. J was trimmed by 8 bases and V by 6 bases; bases with no gene match: 11. The CDR3, as DNA: TGTGCTAGTGGCCGCGGACAGGGAGTCGAGGGCTACACCTTC. Amino acids: CASGRGQGVEGYTF.

In regard to this clone: Sequence at one end of the junction differs from germline and may be a read error. The J gene is TRBJ2-7, the V gene TRBV29-1; 9 positions match TRBD1. This CDR3 is 12 amino acids long. Germline V gene sequence: CDR1 SQVTM, CDR2 ANQGSEA. CDR3 protein: CSAGTGTGLSFF. The CDR3 DNA follows: TGCAGCGCAGGTACCGGGACAGGGCTTAGTTTCTTC.

The rearrangement joins TRBV19 to TRBJ2-5; TRBD2 matches 7 bases. J was trimmed by 4 bases and V by 4 bases; bases with no gene match: 3. Germline CDR1 LNHDA, CDR2 SQIVND (reference sequence). CDR3 length equals 13 residues. DNA of the CDR3: TGTGCCAGTAGTAATGGCGGGAGAGAGACCCAGTACTTC. It codes for CASSNGGRETQYF.

This clone was counted a single time. This chain links TRBV11-3 with TRBJ1-1, with 9 bases fitting TRBD1. There are 17 residues in the CDR3. The germline V gene has CDR1 SGHNT and CDR2 YENEEA. J was trimmed by 1 base and V by 1 base; bases with no gene match: 7. CDR3 sequence reads: CASSLGDRVVWNTEAFF. CDR3 DNA sequence: TGTGCCAGCAGCTTAGGGGACAGGGTGGTATGGAACACTGAAGCTTTCTTT.

This clone was seen only once. This sequence joins TRBV4-2 and TRBJ1-2; maybe TRBD1 (6 bases). Germline assignment: CDR1 LGHNA and CDR2 YNFKEQ. Trimming cost V 0 bases and J 6 bases, with 14 bases left between them. The CDR3 extends over 15 amino acids. The CDR3 loop reads CASSQDAGVQHGYTF. Here the CDR3 DNA reads TGTGCCAGCAGCCAAGATGCAGGGGTCCAACATGGCTACACCTTC.

This clone was detected only once. The genes are TRBV19 and TRBJ2-5; D gene uncertain. CDR1 is LNHDA, CDR2 SQIVND, per germline (reference sequence). The CDR3 extends over 11 amino acids. V was cut by 5 bases and J by 2 bases, with 3 bases left in between. CDR3 coding DNA: TGTGCCAGTAGTTTACAAGAGACCCAGTACTTC. This encodes CASSLQETQYF.

V gene TRBV7-3 combines with J gene TRBJ2-1, with TRBD2 identical over 9 bases. The CDR3 is 16 amino acids. V lost 2 bases to trimming and J lost 6 bases; unmatched junction nucleotides: 8. Germline-derived CDR1 and CDR2 are SGHTA and FQGTGA. This CDR3 is CASSLEGTSRGNEQFF. The CDR3 DNA sequence: TGTGCCAGCAGCTTAGAAGGGACTAGCCGAGGCAATGAGCAGTTCTTC.

The chain carries TRBV4-3 and TRBJ2-7; 9 nucleotides match TRBD1. Germline V gene lookup returns CDR1 LGHNA and CDR2 YSLEER. CDR3 length: 14 amino acids. The J segment lost 1 base and the V segment lost 4 bases, leaving 2 bases of the junction unmatched. CDR3 sequence reads: CASSRDRASYEQYF. The DNA for the CDR3 is TGCGCCAGCAGCCGGGACAGGGCTTCCTACGAGCAGTACTTC.